The entry below gives a single T cell receptor beta chain sequence along with its context. Here immunoSEQ multiplex PCR was the method, and the copy in TCRdb shows in-frame clones only, minus some. The data contain about 610,000 clones, roughly 95% of them seen just once; the ten biggest clones take up approximately 0.12%. CD45RO-negative, CCR7-positively selected cells formed the naive CD8 fraction, excluding terminally differentiated effector memory CD45RA+ cells. This record belongs to a study of shared clonotypes between healthy human individuals. The specimen was naive CD8+ T cells sorted from blood. The sequence came from a woman under 40 in good health.

The CDR3 DNA sequence: TGTGCCAGCACCCTCGCCAGGGGCCTCTCCTACGAGCAGTACTTC. Translation gives CASTLARGLSYEQYF. The rearrangement links TRBV21-1 to TRBJ2-7; TRBD1 reflects the table's D call only, with no check against the DNA. TRBV21-1 is termed a pseudogene. The CDR3 is 15 amino acids.